This TCR beta chain was sequenced for a study of graft-versus-host responses after intestinal transplantation. Overall study context: Each transplant was multivisceral, liver-intestinal, or isolated intestinal. Once they had received anti-thymocyte globulin induction, all recipients took tacrolimus and steroids for approximately 3 years. Findings and caveats of the study: Patients who carried graft-donor T cell macrochimerism also had high graft-versus-host to host-versus-graft clonal ratios in their allografts. Recipient bone marrow held GvH clones, some seen earlier in ileum or blood.

The J segment lost 3 bases and the V segment lost 2 bases, leaving 4 bases of the junction unmatched. The CDR3 consists of 15 residues. Germline assignment: CDR1 MGHRA and CDR2 YSYEKL. TCRdb's table, derived via immunoSEQ multiplex PCR, lists solely in-frame clones and lacks some. The sample lists around 100,000 clones; more than 80% were seen once. A note on this clone: Its antigen is unknown.

The source of this sequence is a human donor who was the organ donor for an intestinal transplant. Material: unstimulated CD4+ T cells sorted from spleen or lymph node cells, obtained before transplant. The chain is built from TRBV4-1 and TRBJ2-7, with 10 bases matching TRBD2. The CDR3 DNA follows: TGCGCCAGCAGCCAAATCCAGCGGGAGGGCTACGAGCAGTACTTC. Its translation is CASSQIQREGYEQYF.